The 30 T cell receptor beta chains reported below all come from one sample, sequenced in a study of cytomegalovirus exposure and HLA in healthy donors. 13 Jbeta primers and 60 Vbeta primers were used for the PCR. TCRdb's copy holds only in-frame clones and misses some; the assay was immunoSEQ multiplex PCR. Of roughly 180,000 clones listed, approximately 86% were seen once; the top ten hold approximately 1.6%. Specimen: PBMCs. The source is a male donor in good health and CMV-seronegative.

The V gene is TRBV9, the J gene TRBJ2-1; tentatively, D is TRBD2 (5 bases). This CDR3 comprises 13 residues. Deletions cut 8 bases from V and 0 bases from J, with 9 bases between. The germline V gene has CDR1 SGDLS and CDR2 YYNGEE. In DNA, the CDR3 is TGTGCCAGTCAAGGGAGCTCCTACAATGAGCAGTTCTTC. Translating it yields CASQGSSYNEQFF.

V is TRBV9 and J is TRBJ1-5; D not certain. Trimming pared 4 bases from V and 0 bases from J, leaving 5 bases between. CDR1 and CDR2 from the germline V gene are SGDLS and YYNGEE. The CDR3 totals 13 residues. CDR3 sequence reads: CASSINSNQPQHF. In DNA form, the CDR3 reads TGTGCCAGCAGCATCAATAGCAATCAGCCCCAGCATTTT.

The J gene is TRBJ1-6, the V gene TRBV27; 8 nucleotides align to TRBD1. Germline V lookup: CDR1 MNHEY, CDR2 SMNVEV (reference sequence). V shed 6 bases, J shed 9 bases, and the junction held 13 bases outside the gene matches. This CDR3 contains 16 residues. The CDR3 region is CASSSGGPDRGSPLHF. The DNA for the CDR3 is TGTGCCAGCAGCTCAGGGGGCCCCGACAGGGGTTCACCCCTCCACTTT.

V is TRBV5-1 and J is TRBJ2-3; weak D call: TRBD1 (8 bases). V was cut by 1 base and J by 3 bases, with 12 bases left in between. Germline values: CDR1 SGHRS, CDR2 YFSETQ. The CDR3 runs 15 residues. Written as DNA, the CDR3 is TGCGCCAGCAGCTTGACAGGGGGACTAACAGATACGCAGTATTTT. This translates into CASSLTGGLTDTQYF.

This clone was seen once. The chain joins TRBV11-2 to TRBJ2-1; possibly TRBD2 for D (5 bases). Trimming took off 0 bases at V and 6 bases at J, with 12 bases between the two ends. Germline CDR1 and CDR2: SGHAT and FQNNGV. The CDR3 extends over 15 amino acids. The CDR3 DNA reads TGTGCCAGCAGCTTAGATCGGCTAGCACCCAATGAGCAGTTCTTC. Translation gives CASSLDRLAPNEQFF.

The chain recombines TRBV18 with TRBJ2-7; TRBD1 agrees at 7 bases. In germline, CDR1 is KGHSH, CDR2 LQKENI. The CDR3 has 13 amino acids. V lost 3 bases and J lost 3; bases outside the gene matches: 2. CDR3 in DNA: TGTGCCAGCTCACCCGACAGGGTCTACGAGCAGTACTTC. This sequence encodes CASSPDRVYEQYF.

This clone was recorded a few times. The chain carries TRBV28 and TRBJ1-4; tentatively, D is TRBD1 (5 bases). Germline CDR1 is MDHEN and CDR2 is SYDVKM. The CDR3 totals 12 residues. V lost 10 bases to trimming and J lost 5 bases, with 11 bases between them. The DNA of the CDR3 is TGTGCCACTCTGGGGGGAAATGAAAAACTGTTTTTT. Translating gives CATLGGNEKLFF. Full variable domain (missing parts from reference TRBV28 and TRBJ1-4): DVKVTQSSRYLVKRTGEKVFLECVQDMDHENMFWYRQDPGLGLRLIYFSYDVKMKEKGDIPEGYSVSREKKERFSLILESASTNQTSMYLCATLGGNEKLFFGSGTQLSVL.

This clone was detected only once. V is TRBV9 and J is TRBJ2-7; tentative D call: TRBD2 (5 bases). The ends were cut back, 0 bases at V and 2 bases at J, with 9 bases in the middle. Germline-derived CDR1 and CDR2 are SGDLS and YYNGEE. The CDR3 spans 14 residues. The CDR3 loop reads CASSVAGNPYEQYF. DNA of the CDR3: TGTGCCAGCAGCGTAGCGGGGAATCCCTACGAGCAGTACTTC.

The chain couples TRBV18 to TRBJ1-2; D is unresolved. V dropped 3 bases and J dropped 4 bases, with 12 bases sitting between them. Germline CDR1 is KGHSH and CDR2 is LQKENI. The CDR3 has 14 residues. The CDR3 DNA is TGTGCCAGCTCACCTGGGATAGCGGGCTATGGCTACACCTTC. It codes for CASSPGIAGYGYTF.

V gene TRBV7-2 combines with J gene TRBJ2-3, with 7 bases lining up with TRBD2. V was clipped by 2 bases and J by 3 bases; unmatched bases: 8. This CDR3 has 16 amino acids. CDR1 and CDR2 from the germline V gene are SGHTA and FQGNSA. The CDR3 DNA sequence: TGTGCCAGCAGCTTATCGGCGGGGGAGATAACAGATACGCAGTATTTT. Amino acids: CASSLSAGEITDTQYF.

This chain joins TRBV27 and TRBJ2-3; possibly TRBD1 for D (6 bases). The CDR3 loop spans 13 amino acids. The V gene lost 8 bases and the J gene lost 5 bases, with 14 bases spanning the gap. Germline values: CDR1 MNHEY, CDR2 SMNVEV (reference sequence). The CDR3 DNA reads TGTGCCAGCTCCGGGACACTTGTAGATACGCAGTATTTT. Protein sequence: CASSGTLVDTQYF.

V usage is TRBV4-1 and J usage is TRBJ1-1; 7 bases align to TRBD1. The CDR3 consists of 16 residues. V shed 0 bases and J 2 bases; nucleotides not matched to a gene: 6. Looked up from germline, CDR1 is MGHRA and CDR2 is YSYEKL. CDR3 coding DNA: TGCGCCAGCAGCCAAGATTCGGCAGGGGGAAACACTGAAGCTTTCTTT. Its translation is CASSQDSAGGNTEAFF.

CDR3 region: CASSRTGTGGTEAFF. The CDR3 nucleotides read TGTGCCAGCAGTCGAACCGGGACAGGGGGCACTGAAGCTTTCTTT. V and J are TRBV6-5 and TRBJ1-1; 11 nucleotides match TRBD1. The CDR3 is 15 residues long. Germline V lookup: CDR1 MNHEY, CDR2 SVGAGI. The V segment lost 5 bases and the J segment 4 bases; nucleotides outside the gene matches: 6.

The table lists this clone with a count of one. The chain combines TRBV6-5 with TRBJ2-7; TRBD2 is a possible D gene (5 bases). CDR1 and CDR2 from the germline V gene are MNHEY and SVGAGI. The CDR3 is 15 residues long. The ends were cut back, 0 bases at V and 2 bases at J, with 11 bases in the middle. The DNA for the CDR3 is TGTGCCAGCAGTTACTCATTCCGGGATGCCTACGAGCAGTACTTC. It codes for CASSYSFRDAYEQYF.

The rearrangement links TRBV4-1 to TRBJ2-7; 7 nucleotides align to TRBD1. V gave up 2 bases and J gave up 11 bases; unmatched junction bases: 9. Germline V gene lookup returns CDR1 MGHRA and CDR2 YSYEKL. The CDR3 is made up of 13 amino acids. CDR3 amino acids: CASSQYVPGQKYF. DNA of the CDR3: TGCGCCAGCAGCCAATACGTACCGGGACAGAAGTACTTC.

The chain combines TRBV7-8 with TRBJ1-1; 8 nucleotides align to TRBD1. Germline-derived CDR1 and CDR2 are SGHVS and FQNEAQ. V trimming: 5 bases; J trimming: 0 bases; junction bases outside the gene matches: 5. This CDR3 contains 15 residues. CDR3 loop: CASSAQGGMNTEAFF. The DNA of the CDR3 is TGTGCCAGCAGCGCACAGGGGGGGATGAACACTGAAGCTTTCTTT.

The CDR3 region has the DNA TGTGCCAGCAGCCCGACACCGGGACTAGCGGGAGGGACAGATACGCAGTATTTT. It codes for CASSPTPGLAGGTDTQYF. This chain uses TRBV9 with TRBJ2-3; 16 nucleotides align to TRBD2. This CDR3 is 18 amino acids long. V lost 4 bases and J lost 3; bases outside the gene matches: 8. Germline CDR1 SGDLS, CDR2 YYNGEE.

The chain joins TRBV2 to TRBJ1-5; D is unresolved. Between the trimmed V and J ends, which lost 2 bases and 3 bases, there was a span of 8 bases. This CDR3 spans 14 amino acids. Germline-derived CDR1 and CDR2 are SNHLY and FYNNEI. Here the CDR3 DNA reads TGTGCCAGCAGTGAACGGGAGGTCAATCAGCCCCAGCATTTT. As protein: CASSEREVNQPQHF. Complete variable domain (other parts from reference TRBV2 and TRBJ1-5): EPEVTQTPSHQVTQMGQEVILRCVPISNHLYFYWYRQILGQKVEFLVSFYNNEISEKSEIFDDQFSVERPDGSNFTLKIRSTKLEDSAMYFCASSEREVNQPQHFGDGTRLSIL.

V and J are TRBV15 and TRBJ2-1, with D perhaps matching TRBD2 (5 bases). V dropped 2 bases and J dropped 0 bases, with 8 bases sitting between them. Looked up from germline, CDR1 is LNHNV and CDR2 is YYDKDF (reference sequence). The CDR3 has 15 residues. In DNA form, the CDR3 reads TGTGCCACCAGCAGATCAGGAGGCTCCTACAATGAGCAGTTCTTC. As protein: CATSRSGGSYNEQFF.

The rearrangement joins TRBV14 to TRBJ1-2; possibly TRBD1 for D (6 bases). Trimming pared 3 bases from V and 2 bases from J, leaving 7 bases between. This CDR3 is built from 13 residues. The V gene's germline CDR1 is SGHDN and CDR2 FVKESK. The DNA for the CDR3 is TGTGCCAGCAGCCAGGACAGAAACTATGGCTACACCTTC. Amino acids: CASSQDRNYGYTF.

The chain has TRBV29-1 and TRBJ1-4, with D possibly being TRBD1 (6 bases). Germline CDR1 SQVTM, CDR2 ANQGSEA. The V end was cut by 5 bases, the J end by 7 bases, with 8 bases between. CDR3 length: 11 residues. CDR3 residues: CSVLTGEKLFF. For the CDR3, the DNA is TGCAGCGTTCTGACAGGTGAAAAACTGTTTTTT.

The V and J genes are TRBV6-1 and TRBJ1-5; 9 bases match TRBD1. Germline values: CDR1 MNHNS, CDR2 SASEGT. This CDR3 is built from 17 residues. V trimming: 5 bases; J trimming: 2 bases; junction bases outside the gene matches: 10. CDR3 nucleotide sequence: TGTGCCAGCAGTAAAGACAGGGGGGCCGCCCGCAATCAGCCCCAGCATTTT. Its protein is CASSKDRGAARNQPQHF.

The chain has TRBV2 and TRBJ2-2; the D is unclear. The germline V gene encodes CDR1 SNHLY and CDR2 FYNNEI. V gave up 4 bases and J gave up 5 bases, with 11 bases separating them. The CDR3 totals 14 residues. This chain's CDR3 is CASSVGYSTGELFF. CDR3 sequence (DNA): TGTGCCAGCAGTGTCGGTTATAGTACCGGGGAGCTGTTTTTT.

V gene TRBV9 combines with J gene TRBJ2-3; D may be TRBD2 (5 bases). Germline CDR1 reads SGDLS; CDR2 reads YYNGEE. Trimming removed 6 bases from V and 6 bases from J, with 8 bases in between. The CDR3 sequence is 11 residues long. DNA for the CDR3: TGTGCCAGCAAACGCGGGGATACGCAGTATTTT. This encodes CASKRGDTQYF. Together with reference TRBV9 and TRBJ2-3, the CDR3 gives the full variable domain: DSGVTQTPKHLITATGQRVTLRCSPRSGDLSVYWYQQSLDQGLQFLIQYYNGEERAKGNILERFSAQQFPDLHSELNLSSLELGDSALYFCASKRGDTQYFGPGTRLTVL.

The V gene is TRBV7-9, the J gene TRBJ1-6; possible D gene TRBD1, 5 bases. The CDR3 extends over 17 amino acids. The ends were cut back, 1 base at V and 7 bases at J, with 17 bases in the middle. CDR1 is SEHNR and CDR2 is FQNEAQ in the germline V gene (reference sequence). CDR3 DNA sequence: TGTGCCAGCAGCTTAGACCGGGGGGGTGGGGGAAATTCACCCCTCCACTTT. Protein: CASSLDRGGGGNSPLHF.

The chain employs TRBV10-3 and TRBJ2-1, with D possibly matching TRBD2 (6 bases). V was shortened by 6 bases and J by 5 bases, with 11 bases between the two germline ends. CDR1 and CDR2 from the germline V gene are ENHRY and SYGVKD. The CDR3 contains 13 residues. The CDR3 nucleotides are TGTGCCATCAGCGGAGGGGAGGACAATGAGCAGTTCTTC. It codes for CAISGGEDNEQFF.

The chain is built from TRBV7-3 and TRBJ2-5; D might be TRBD2 (6 bases). This CDR3 is 15 amino acids long. V was trimmed by 2 bases and J by 1 base, leaving 11 bases between them. The V gene's germline CDR1 is SGHTA and CDR2 FQGTGA. CDR3 sequence reads: CASSLGRGSQETQYF. In DNA form, the CDR3 reads TGTGCCAGCAGCTTAGGTCGGGGGTCCCAAGAGACCCAGTACTTC. The whole variable domain, filled in from reference TRBV7-3 and TRBJ2-5, reads GAGVSQTPSNKVTEKGKYVELRCDPISGHTALYWYRQSLGQGPEFLIYFQGTGAADDSGLPNDRFFAVRPEGSVSTLKIQRTERGDSAVYLCASSLGRGSQETQYFGPGTRLLVL.

On this clone itself: At one end the junction does not follow the germline gene, possibly because of a read error. The rearrangement joins TRBV7-9 to TRBJ1-5, with 7 bases matching TRBD1. The germline V gene encodes CDR1 SEHNR and CDR2 FQNEAQ (reference sequence). CDR3 length: 14 residues. The DNA for the CDR3 is TGTTCCAGCAGCCGAGACAGGGTCAATCAGCCCCAGCATTTT. The encoded protein is CSSSRDRVNQPQHF.

The rearrangement links TRBV4-3 to TRBJ1-2, with 10 bases identical to TRBD1. With V trimmed by 5 bases and J by 9 bases, 3 bases remained unmatched. The V gene's germline CDR1 is LGHNA and CDR2 YSLEER. The CDR3 extends over 12 amino acids. The CDR3 DNA is TGCGCCAGCAGCGACAGGGGGCAAAGCTACACCTTC. It is translated as CASSDRGQSYTF.

With regard to this clone: The junction differs from germline at one of its ends, possibly a read error. The chain links TRBV28 to TRBJ1-2, with 8 positions matching TRBD1. The CDR3 extends over 12 amino acids. Looked up from germline, CDR1 is MDHEN and CDR2 is SYDVKM. CDR3 protein: CASKGPGQAYVF. As DNA, the CDR3 is TGTGCCAGCAAGGGCCCGGGACAGGCTTATGTTTTC.